Given below is one T cell receptor (beta chain) in context. This sample was taken from a study of blood T cell repertoires in COVID-19. Study summary: Both acute and convalescent COVID-19 samples were obtained from the United States, Italy and Spain. Sources were T cells, B-cell-depleted T cells, or PBMCs; the material itself was cDNA or gDNA.

V lost 6 bases to trimming and J lost 5 bases; unmatched junction nucleotides: 5. CDR3 length: 16 amino acids. Germline values: CDR1 SGDLS, CDR2 YYNGEE. Under the authors' procedure: The assay estimated nucleated cells by amplifying reference gene primers. TCRdb keeps only in-frame clones here, not all; method: immunoSEQ multiplex PCR. That table is the source of V, J and clone size, and D and trimming were worked out from the DNA. The sample has about 60,000 clones, about 88% seen once; the top ten hold under 5%. Sequenced material: peripheral blood. The sequence derives from a man between 65 and 79 years old with acute or convalescent COVID-19. The V call is TRBV9, the J call TRBJ2-2; TRBD2 aligns across 15 bases. This CDR3 reads CASTRTSGGATGELFF. The CDR3 DNA reads as TGTGCCAGCACACGGACTAGCGGGGGGGCAACCGGGGAGCTGTTTTTT. The complete variable domain, with remaining parts taken from reference TRBV9 and TRBJ2-2, reads DSGVTQTPKHLITATGQRVTLRCSPRSGDLSVYWYQQSLDQGLQFLIQYYNGEERAKGNILERFSAQQFPDLHSELNLSSLELGDSALYFCASTRTSGGATGELFFGEGSRLTVL.